Shown below are 24 T cell receptor beta chains from a single sample sequenced in a study of cytomegalovirus exposure and HLA in healthy donors. Sequenced by immunoSEQ multiplex PCR; TCRdb stores in-frame clones only, minus some. The sample has some 90,000 clones; about 96% are singletons. Sequenced input: PBMCs. Every receptor here comes from a man younger than 35 in good health and CMV-seronegative.

This clone was seen once. The chain combines TRBV7-6 with TRBJ2-7; TRBD1 aligns across 10 bases. With 4 bases clipped from V and 2 bases from J, the junction kept 5 bases outside the gene matches. The CDR3 has 15 amino acids. Germline loops: CDR1 SGHVS, CDR2 FNYEAQ. The CDR3 sequence is CASSSPGQGTYEQYF. CDR3 sequence (DNA): TGTGCCAGCAGCTCGCCGGGACAGGGGACCTACGAGCAGTACTTC.

CDR3 amino acids: CASSPDRESEKLFF. DNA of the CDR3: TGTGCCAGCAGTCCGGACAGGGAGTCTGAAAAACTGTTTTTT. V usage is TRBV2 and J usage is TRBJ1-4; 8 bases map to TRBD1. CDR3 size: 14 residues. Germline V gene data show CDR1 as SNHLY and CDR2 as FYNNEI. Unmatched junction bases numbered 6, after V lost 5 bases and J lost 7 bases.

The rearrangement joins TRBV7-8 to TRBJ2-1; perhaps TRBD2 as D (7 bases). Trimming removed 5 bases at V and 13 bases at J, with 15 bases between. The CDR3 runs to 12 residues. CDR1 and CDR2 (germline): SGHVS, FQNEAQ. CDR3 loop: CASSLDGGLQFF. The DNA for the CDR3 is TGTGCCAGCAGCCTCGACGGGGGGCTACAGTTCTTC.

This rearrangement joins TRBV6-5 to TRBJ1-1; unclear D gene. V gave up 5 bases and J gave up 1 base, with 5 bases separating them. The CDR3 loop spans 12 amino acids. Germline values: CDR1 MNHEY, CDR2 SVGAGI. The CDR3 sequence: CASSTENTEAFF. Written as DNA, the CDR3 is TGTGCCAGCAGTACAGAGAACACTGAAGCTTTCTTT.

The chain couples TRBV2 to TRBJ1-5; TRBD1 is a possible D gene (6 bases). Trimming took off 0 bases at V and 9 bases at J, with 15 bases between the two ends. The germline V gene has CDR1 SNHLY and CDR2 FYNNEI. This CDR3 spans 15 amino acids. CDR3 sequence reads: CASSEAPQGTAPQHF. CDR3 coding DNA: TGTGCCAGCAGTGAAGCGCCTCAGGGGACCGCGCCCCAGCATTTT.

Concerning this clone itself: The DNA is left out, because the CDR3 cannot be placed on it with certainty; the CDR3 is given as TCRdb lists it. The V call is TRBV28, the J call TRBJ2-2; the table assigns TRBD2, which was not confirmed against the DNA. Germline V lookup: CDR1 MDHEN, CDR2 SYDVKM. Inclusive of both ends, the CDR3 amounts to 16 amino acids. CDR3 region: CASSLGGARSPGSCFF.

This chain uses TRBV6-1 with TRBJ2-7; 7 nucleotides match TRBD1. The CDR3 is 15 amino acids. Germline V gives CDR1 MNHNS, CDR2 SASEGT. V shed 3 bases and J 0 bases; nucleotides not matched to a gene: 5. CDR3 in amino acids: CASSDPQGSSYEQYF. The CDR3 DNA follows: TGTGCCAGCAGTGACCCACAGGGGAGCTCCTACGAGCAGTACTTC.

The V gene is TRBV4-1, the J gene TRBJ2-1, with 13 bases fitting TRBD2. In germline, CDR1 is MGHRA, CDR2 YSYEKL. The CDR3 runs 15 residues. V lost 4 bases to trimming and J lost 7 bases; unmatched junction nucleotides: 4. This chain's CDR3 is CASSRTSGSVNEQFF. The CDR3, as DNA: TGCGCCAGCAGCCGGACTAGCGGGAGTGTTAATGAGCAGTTCTTC.

V is TRBV27 and J is TRBJ2-1; D is unclear. CDR1 is MNHEY and CDR2 is SMNVEV in the germline V gene (reference sequence). CDR3 size: 15 residues. V lost 3 bases, J lost 6 bases, and 15 bases lay in between. CDR3 nucleotides: TGTGCCAGCAGTTTGGCCGGCGTGGGCCTCAATGAGCAGTTCTTC. Translated: CASSLAGVGLNEQFF.

The V gene is TRBV9, the J gene TRBJ1-1; D is perhaps TRBD1 (6 bases). Germline CDR1 reads SGDLS; CDR2 reads YYNGEE. Deletions cut 2 bases from V and 1 base from J, with 12 bases between. The CDR3 runs to 15 residues. The CDR3 region has the DNA TGTGCCAGCAGCGTGAACAGGGAAGGGAACACTGAAGCTTTCTTT. Translation gives CASSVNREGNTEAFF.

The chain has TRBV19 and TRBJ2-7; 9 bases align to TRBD1. The CDR3 covers 12 residues. Germline trimming cut 8 bases from V and 1 base from J; bases unmatched to any gene: 0. In germline, CDR1 is LNHDA, CDR2 SQIVND (reference sequence). CDR3 region: CASGTGSYEQYF. CDR3 sequence (DNA): TGTGCCAGTGGGACAGGGTCCTACGAGCAGTACTTC.

This chain links TRBV10-1 with TRBJ2-1, with 7 nucleotides matching TRBD1. Germline values: CDR1 WNHNN, CDR2 SYGVQD (reference sequence). V was pared by 3 bases and J by 10 bases, with 6 bases of the junction left unmatched. This CDR3 comprises 13 residues. CDR3 sequence reads: CASSEVRGGEQFF. The CDR3 DNA follows: TGCGCCAGCAGTGAAGTCCGAGGGGGCGAGCAGTTCTTC.

The gene calls are TRBV27 and TRBJ2-5, with 11 bases lining up with TRBD2. Germline V CDR1 and CDR2: MNHEY, SMNVEV (reference sequence). J was trimmed by 1 base and V by 5 bases; bases with no gene match: 12. This CDR3 comprises 18 residues. For the CDR3, the DNA is TGTGCCAGCAGTAAACTGTATAGCGGGAGGGCCTTCCAAGAGACCCAGTACTTC. Translation: CASSKLYSGRAFQETQYF.

Written as DNA, the CDR3 is TGTGCCAGCAGCTTAGTATACAGCACTGAAGCTTTCTTT. Its translation is CASSLVYSTEAFF. The chain uses TRBV7-3 and TRBJ1-1, with unresolved D. There are 13 residues in the CDR3. CDR1 SGHTA and CDR2 FQGTGA come from the germline V gene. The germline V and J ends were trimmed by 2 bases and 4 bases, with 8 bases remaining between them. The entire variable domain, with the rest obtained from reference TRBV7-3 and TRBJ1-1, is as follows: GAGVSQTPSNKVTEKGKYVELRCDPISGHTALYWYRQSLGQGPEFLIYFQGTGAADDSGLPNDRFFAVRPEGSVSTLKIQRTERGDSAVYLCASSLVYSTEAFFGQGTRLTVV.

V usage is TRBV6-1 and J usage is TRBJ2-7; 7 nucleotides align to TRBD2. V gave up 4 bases and J gave up 5 bases; unmatched junction bases: 2. CDR3 length equals 12 residues. CDR1 is MNHNS, CDR2 SASEGT, per germline. CDR3 nucleotide sequence: TGTGCCAGCAGTGCGACTAGCCACGAGCAGTACGTC. This encodes CASSATSHEQYV.

The V call is TRBV9, the J call TRBJ1-2; TRBD1 might be the D (6 bases). The CDR3 is 14 amino acids. The V gene's germline CDR1 is SGDLS and CDR2 YYNGEE. Trimming shortened V by 2 bases and J by 7 bases, and 15 bases separated the two germline ends. The CDR3 nucleotides are TGTGCCAGCAGCGTCGCAAACAGGGCTGGTGGCTACACCTTC. Amino acid sequence: CASSVANRAGGYTF.

V usage is TRBV28 and J usage is TRBJ2-7; TRBD1 aligns across 7 bases. V trimming: 4 bases; J trimming: 2 bases; junction bases outside the gene matches: 11. The germline V gene encodes CDR1 MDHEN and CDR2 SYDVKM. The CDR3 length is 16 residues. For the CDR3, the DNA is TGTGCCAGCAGTTACCCACAGGGGACCCCGACCTACGAGCAGTACTTC. It encodes CASSYPQGTPTYEQYF.

The V call is TRBV5-1, the J call TRBJ2-1; perhaps TRBD2 as D (5 bases). V shed 0 bases and J shed 5 bases, with 12 bases lying between them. CDR3 length: 15 residues. Germline lookup yields CDR1 SGHRS and CDR2 YFSETQ. CDR3 in amino acids: CASSLESSQHNEQFF. The CDR3 DNA reads as TGCGCCAGCAGCTTGGAGTCTAGCCAGCACAATGAGCAGTTCTTC.

This chain uses TRBV9 with TRBJ2-1; TRBD2 aligns across 8 bases. This CDR3 has 15 amino acids. Germline lookup yields CDR1 SGDLS and CDR2 YYNGEE. V dropped 3 bases and J dropped 6; count of bases not matched to a gene: 8. In DNA, the CDR3 is TGTGCCAGCAGCGGTGGGGGGAGCGGGAGCAATGAGCAGTTCTTC. Amino acid sequence: CASSGGGSGSNEQFF.

The chain has TRBV10-3 and TRBJ1-4; no reliable D call. Germline CDR1 and CDR2: ENHRY and SYGVKD. The CDR3 length is 13 residues. Trimming stripped 8 bases from V and 1 base from J, with 8 bases between. CDR3 sequence: CAIRGETNEKLFF. The DNA for the CDR3 is TGTGCCATCCGAGGAGAAACTAATGAAAAACTGTTTTTT.

This rearrangement joins TRBV27 to TRBJ1-1; TRBD1 matches 10 bases. J was trimmed by 4 bases and V by 6 bases; bases with no gene match: 11. CDR1 is MNHEY and CDR2 is SMNVEV in the germline V gene (reference sequence). The CDR3 sequence is 16 residues long. CDR3 protein: CASRPMTGGDFTEAFF. CDR3 in DNA: TGTGCCAGCAGGCCAATGACAGGGGGCGATTTCACTGAAGCTTTCTTT.

V usage is TRBV28 and J usage is TRBJ1-3; D uncertain. Trimming removed 5 bases at V and 9 bases at J, with 14 bases between. This CDR3 is built from 13 residues. Germline lookup yields CDR1 MDHEN and CDR2 SYDVKM. The CDR3 here is CASSPAPGVTIYF. In DNA form, the CDR3 reads TGTGCCAGCAGTCCGGCCCCTGGAGTCACCATATATTTT.

The chain combines TRBV6-6 with TRBJ2-3; 8 nucleotides agree with TRBD1. V lost 3 bases to trimming and J lost 3 bases; unmatched junction nucleotides: 8. Germline loops: CDR1 MNHNY, CDR2 SVGAGI (reference sequence). CDR3 length equals 16 residues. The CDR3 DNA reads TGTGCCAGCAGTTATTTCACAGGGGGTATGACAGATACGCAGTATTTT. The encoded protein is CASSYFTGGMTDTQYF.

The V call is TRBV4-2, the J call TRBJ2-1; TRBD2 matches 10 bases. Germline CDR1 reads LGHNA; CDR2 reads YNFKEQ. Trimming cost V 0 bases and J 9 bases; bases outside gene matches: 2. CDR3 length equals 14 residues. CDR3 nucleotides: TGTGCCAGCAGCCAAGAATTAGCGGGAGGTGAGCAGTTCTTC. Protein product: CASSQELAGGEQFF.